The entry below gives a single T cell receptor beta chain sequence along with its context. This record belongs to a study of blood T cell repertoires in COVID-19. Looking at the study overall: The United States, Italy and Spain supplied acute and convalescent COVID-19 samples. The analysed material was cDNA or gDNA that came from T cells, B-cell-depleted T cells, or PBMCs.

How the authors handled the data: Reference gene primer amplification yielded estimated nucleated cell counts. TCRdb's copy holds only in-frame clones and misses some; the assay was immunoSEQ multiplex PCR. V and J calls plus clone size are reproduced from that table; the DNA served to infer D and trimming. The repertoire holds 200,000 to 250,000 clones, with around 80% as singletons. Germline CDR1 and CDR2: GTSNPN and SVGIG (reference sequence). V was trimmed by 1 base and J by 7 bases, leaving 10 bases between them. The CDR3 contains 12 residues. The chain links TRBV30 to TRBJ1-2; D is ambiguous. What was sequenced was peripheral blood. The receptor was derived from a woman older than 75 with active or convalescent COVID-19. The CDR3 is CAWSAYGSGYTF. Here the CDR3 DNA reads TGTGCCTGGAGTGCCTACGGGTCTGGCTACACCTTC.